A selection of T cell receptor beta chains follows, all from one sample in a study of T cell repertoires in cytomegalovirus infection. Using its own MiXCR run on the reads, TCRdb lists one record per CDR3 protein. Of 900,000 to 950,000 distinct CDR3 sequences in the sample, around 30% were seen once. These receptors' antigens are unknown. The sample here was cultured CD8+ T cells from PBMCs, taken from culture after CMV antigen stimulation. The receptors derive from a human donor in good health (CMV status not recorded). Some clones in this sample may be carry-over from other donors' samples. Both conserved end residues are part of each CDR3. Each record gives: clone size, J gene, V gene, D gene, CDR3 DNA, CDR3 protein. A D gene is named only where the DNA matches it firmly. Size is stated for part of the rows, as once, few or many counts, or as a class when the clone is expanded.

clone_size: few
j_call: TRBJ1-5
v_call: TRBV4-1
d_call: -
cdr3_nt: TGCGCCAGCAGCCCTACGGGACACATGAATCAGCCCCAGCATTTT
cdr3_aa: CASSPTGHMNQPQHF

clone_size: -
j_call: TRBJ2-2
v_call: TRBV14
d_call: -
cdr3_nt: TGTGCCAGCAGCGATCTTCTGCCTACCACCGGGGAGCTGTTTTTT
cdr3_aa: CASSDLLPTTGELFF

clone_size: few
j_call: TRBJ1-5
v_call: TRBV18
d_call: -
cdr3_nt: TGTGCCAGCTCATCGGGGACCTACAGCAATCAGCCCCAGCATTTT
cdr3_aa: CASSSGTYSNQPQHF

clone_size: few
j_call: TRBJ2-1
v_call: TRBV6-5
d_call: -
cdr3_nt: TGTGCCAGCAGTTACTCCCCAAAGGGGGGTTACAATGAGCAGTTCTTC
cdr3_aa: CASSYSPKGGYNEQFF

clone_size: many
j_call: TRBJ1-1
v_call: TRBV7-6
d_call: -
cdr3_nt: TGTGCCAGCAGCCCTAGCCCCGGGGCGGGCACTGAAGCTTTCTTT
cdr3_aa: CASSPSPGAGTEAFF

clone_size: many
j_call: TRBJ2-2
v_call: TRBV7-2
d_call: -
cdr3_nt: TGTGCCAGCAGCGGACACCCGAACACCGGGGAGCTGTTTTTT
cdr3_aa: CASSGHPNTGELFF

clone_size: few
j_call: TRBJ1-1
v_call: TRBV7-9
d_call: -
cdr3_nt: TGTGCCAGCACAGCAGAGAACACTGAAGCTTTCTTT
cdr3_aa: CASTAENTEAFF

clone_size: -
j_call: TRBJ1-4
v_call: TRBV7-9
d_call: -
cdr3_nt: TGTGCCAGCAGCTTGCAGCCGGATGAAAAACTGTTTTTT
cdr3_aa: CASSLQPDEKLFF

clone_size: -
j_call: TRBJ2-1
v_call: TRBV2
d_call: TRBD2
cdr3_nt: TGTGCCAGCAGGCGCGGGGGGGCATCATATGAGCAGTTCTTC
cdr3_aa: CASRRGGASYEQFF

clone_size: few
j_call: TRBJ1-6
v_call: TRBV7-9
d_call: -
cdr3_nt: TGTGCCGGAGCCGGGACACCCAAGGACTCACCCCTCCACTTT
cdr3_aa: CAGAGTPKDSPLHF

clone_size: -
j_call: TRBJ1-1
v_call: TRBV9
d_call: TRBD1
cdr3_nt: TGTGCCAGCAGCGAACGACAGGGGATGAACACTGAAGCTTTCTTT
cdr3_aa: CASSERQGMNTEAFF

clone_size: -
j_call: TRBJ1-1
v_call: TRBV4-1
d_call: -
cdr3_nt: TGCGCCAGCAGCCAGAACAGAGGAGGGGGTATGAACACTGAAGCTTTCTTT
cdr3_aa: CASSQNRGGGMNTEAFF

clone_size: -
j_call: TRBJ2-1
v_call: TRBV5-4
d_call: TRBD1
cdr3_nt: TGTGCCAGCAGCGGAGACAGGGGGAGTAATGAGCAGTTCTTC
cdr3_aa: CASSGDRGSNEQFF

clone_size: many
j_call: TRBJ1-1
v_call: TRBV12-3/TRBV12-4
d_call: TRBD1
cdr3_nt: TGTGCCAGCAACGACAGGGGTGAGACTGAAGCTTTCTTT
cdr3_aa: CASNDRGETEAFF

clone_size: few
j_call: TRBJ1-1
v_call: TRBV6-1
d_call: -
cdr3_nt: TGTGCCAGCAGACAGCACCCTCTGAACACTGAAGCTTTCTTT
cdr3_aa: CASRQHPLNTEAFF

clone_size: -
j_call: TRBJ1-5
v_call: TRBV19
d_call: -
cdr3_nt: TGTGCCAGTAGTATGTCCAGCCCCTATCAGCCCCAGCATTTT
cdr3_aa: CASSMSSPYQPQHF

clone_size: many
j_call: TRBJ1-2
v_call: TRBV7-8
d_call: -
cdr3_nt: TGTGCCAGCAGCTTAGCCCGGAACTATGGCTACACCTTC
cdr3_aa: CASSLARNYGYTF

clone_size: -
j_call: TRBJ1-4
v_call: TRBV10-2
d_call: -
cdr3_nt: TGCGCCAGCAGTGATCTGCCGGGCAGTGAAAAACTGTTTTTT
cdr3_aa: CASSDLPGSEKLFF

clone_size: -
j_call: TRBJ1-2
v_call: TRBV7-6
d_call: -
cdr3_nt: TGTGCCAGCAGCCAAGGATCAAGGGAGAATGGCTACACCTTC
cdr3_aa: CASSQGSRENGYTF

clone_size: -
j_call: TRBJ1-2
v_call: TRBV2
d_call: -
cdr3_nt: TGTGCCAGCCTGGAGGAGATTTATGGCTACACCTTC
cdr3_aa: CASLEEIYGYTF

clone_size: few
j_call: TRBJ1-3
v_call: TRBV5-6
d_call: -
cdr3_nt: TGTGCCAGCGGGGAGATAACAAGCTCTGGAAACACCATATATTTT
cdr3_aa: CASGEITSSGNTIYF

clone_size: -
j_call: TRBJ1-6
v_call: TRBV6-1
d_call: -
cdr3_nt: TGTGCCAGCAGTGGGGCATGGTCGAAATATAATTCACCCCTCCACTTT
cdr3_aa: CASSGAWSKYNSPLHF

clone_size: -
j_call: TRBJ2-3
v_call: TRBV6-6
d_call: -
cdr3_nt: TGTGCCAGCAGTTACAATCCCAATACGCAGTATTTT
cdr3_aa: CASSYNPNTQYF

clone_size: -
j_call: TRBJ1-2
v_call: TRBV12-3/TRBV12-4
d_call: -
cdr3_nt: TGTGCCGGCAGTAACTGGACTAACTATGGCTACACCTTC
cdr3_aa: CAGSNWTNYGYTF

clone_size: -
j_call: TRBJ1-1
v_call: TRBV27
d_call: -
cdr3_nt: TGTGCCAACAGTTTATCCCCAACTTCGGAAGCTTTCTTT
cdr3_aa: CANSLSPTSEAFF

clone_size: -
j_call: TRBJ2-2
v_call: TRBV4-1
d_call: -
cdr3_nt: TGCGCCAGCAGCCTCTATACGGGGGGCGCGAACACCGGGGAGCTGTTTTTT
cdr3_aa: CASSLYTGGANTGELFF

clone_size: -
j_call: TRBJ1-4
v_call: TRBV27
d_call: TRBD1
cdr3_nt: TGTGCCAGCAGCACCGGGACAGGGGACTTTGGTGAAAAACTGTTTTTT
cdr3_aa: CASSTGTGDFGEKLFF

clone_size: -
j_call: TRBJ2-5
v_call: TRBV20-1
d_call: TRBD2
cdr3_nt: TGCAGTGCTAGTCTGGCGGGGGGGCGATTGGACCAGTACTTC
cdr3_aa: CSASLAGGRLDQYF

clone_size: -
j_call: TRBJ2-1
v_call: TRBV6-5
d_call: -
cdr3_nt: TGTGCCAGCAGTTACTCTTATTCTTGGGGAGGCAATGAGCAGTTCTTC
cdr3_aa: CASSYSYSWGGNEQFF

clone_size: -
j_call: TRBJ1-5
v_call: TRBV27
d_call: -
cdr3_nt: TGTGCCACGGGGACCAATCAGCCCCAGCATTTT
cdr3_aa: CATGTNQPQHF

clone_size: few
j_call: TRBJ1-2
v_call: TRBV24-1
d_call: -
cdr3_nt: TGTGCCACCAGTGAGCGGGACTACTATGGCTACACCTTC
cdr3_aa: CATSERDYYGYTF

clone_size: -
j_call: TRBJ2-7
v_call: TRBV6-8
d_call: TRBD1
cdr3_nt: TGTGCCAGCGGGACAGGGGACGGCTACGAGCAGTACTTC
cdr3_aa: CASGTGDGYEQYF

clone_size: -
j_call: TRBJ2-3
v_call: TRBV20-1
d_call: TRBD2
cdr3_nt: TGCAGTGCGGAAGGACTAGATACCATCCCCAGCACAGATACGCAGTATTTT
cdr3_aa: CSAEGLDTIPSTDTQYF

clone_size: -
j_call: TRBJ2-1
v_call: TRBV27
d_call: -
cdr3_nt: TGTGCCAGCAGACTTTACGGTGAGCAGTTCTTC
cdr3_aa: CASRLYGEQFF

clone_size: few
j_call: TRBJ2-3
v_call: TRBV4-1
d_call: -
cdr3_nt: TGCGCCAGCAGTTACGCCTCTCCTAGCACAGATACGCAGTATTTT
cdr3_aa: CASSYASPSTDTQYF

clone_size: many
j_call: TRBJ1-5
v_call: TRBV7-8
d_call: TRBD1
cdr3_nt: TGTGCCAGCAGCTATCGGTTCCGGGACAGGGTCTATCAGCCCCAGCATTTT
cdr3_aa: CASSYRFRDRVYQPQHF

clone_size: few
j_call: TRBJ2-1
v_call: TRBV7-9
d_call: TRBD2
cdr3_nt: TGCGGAGCGGGGTCTTACAATGAGCAGTTCTTC
cdr3_aa: CGAGSYNEQFF

clone_size: many
j_call: TRBJ2-5
v_call: TRBV7-9
d_call: TRBD1
cdr3_nt: TGTGCCAGCAGTCCCCTCCCACAGGGGGAAGGAGAGACCCAGTACTTC
cdr3_aa: CASSPLPQGEGETQYF

clone_size: few
j_call: TRBJ1-5
v_call: TRBV19
d_call: -
cdr3_nt: TGTGCCAGTAGTTCCTGGGACGGCGGCAATCAGCCCCAGCATTTT
cdr3_aa: CASSSWDGGNQPQHF

clone_size: few
j_call: TRBJ1-2
v_call: TRBV7-8
d_call: -
cdr3_nt: TGTGCCAGCAGCTCTTCTCCCATAGGGGCGCTGGGCTACACCTTC
cdr3_aa: CASSSSPIGALGYTF

clone_size: few
j_call: TRBJ2-2
v_call: TRBV20-1
d_call: -
cdr3_nt: TGCAGTGCTCCCTCCAGTCGGGACACCGGGGAGCTGTTTTTT
cdr3_aa: CSAPSSRDTGELFF

clone_size: few
j_call: TRBJ2-2
v_call: TRBV19
d_call: -
cdr3_nt: TGTGCCAGTCTCTCGGACGGATCCACCGGGGAGCTGTTTTTT
cdr3_aa: CASLSDGSTGELFF

clone_size: -
j_call: TRBJ2-1
v_call: TRBV24-1
d_call: -
cdr3_nt: TGTGCCACCAGTGATTTGCTACAGGATCGGTTCTTC
cdr3_aa: CATSDLLQDRFF

clone_size: -
j_call: TRBJ2-2
v_call: TRBV4-3
d_call: -
cdr3_nt: TGCGCCAGCAGCCAAGGTCCCGGAGGTAACACCGGGGAGCTGTTTTTT
cdr3_aa: CASSQGPGGNTGELFF

clone_size: few
j_call: TRBJ2-1
v_call: TRBV4-3
d_call: -
cdr3_nt: TGCGCCAGCAGCCAAGTCAGTGGAAATGAGCAGTTCTTC
cdr3_aa: CASSQVSGNEQFF

clone_size: -
j_call: TRBJ2-5
v_call: TRBV4-1
d_call: -
cdr3_nt: TGCGCCAGCAGCCAAGGGGGGGCGGCTCGGGGGGAGACCCAGTACTTC
cdr3_aa: CASSQGGAARGETQYF

clone_size: -
j_call: TRBJ2-2
v_call: TRBV3-1
d_call: TRBD1
cdr3_nt: TGTGCCAGCAGCCATGCCGGGACAGGGGACACCGGGGAGCTGTTTTTT
cdr3_aa: CASSHAGTGDTGELFF

clone_size: -
j_call: TRBJ2-1
v_call: TRBV6-2/TRBV6-3
d_call: TRBD2
cdr3_nt: TGTGCCAGCAGTTATCGGGAGGGTAACGATGAGCAGTTCTTC
cdr3_aa: CASSYREGNDEQFF

clone_size: -
j_call: TRBJ2-3
v_call: TRBV9
d_call: -
cdr3_nt: TGTGCCAGCAGCGTAGAGGGTGGAGAATACACAGATACGCAGTATTTT
cdr3_aa: CASSVEGGEYTDTQYF